Listed here are 9 T cell receptor beta chains from one sample, sequenced in a study of blood T cell repertoires in COVID-19. Generated by immunoSEQ multiplex PCR, the TCRdb table keeps only in-frame clones and is missing some. The sample lists over 150,000 clones, roughly four fifths seen once, with about 7.3% in the top ten. The sample taken for sequencing was PBMCs or T cells enriched from blood (not recorded which). Source of these receptors: a man aged 45-65 years who had recovered from COVID-19.

V is TRBV15 and J is TRBJ2-5, with a possible D match to TRBD2 (5 bases). V lost 1 base, J lost 7 bases, and 13 bases lay in between. This CDR3 comprises 14 residues. CDR1 is LNHNV, CDR2 YYDKDF, per germline (reference sequence). CDR3: CATSRARAGRTQYF. The CDR3 region has the DNA TGTGCCACCAGCAGAGCCCGGGCGGGTCGGACCCAGTACTTC.

The chain carries TRBV14 and TRBJ2-3; 7 bases fit TRBD2. Germline values: CDR1 SGHDN, CDR2 FVKESK. The CDR3 totals 17 residues. V was pared by 0 bases and J by 6 bases, with 12 bases of the junction left unmatched. In DNA, the CDR3 is TGTGCCAGCAGCCAAGATCGTCGCGGGGGAGGTTTTGATACGCAGTATTTT. Translating gives CASSQDRRGGGFDTQYF.

V gene TRBV5-6 combines with J gene TRBJ1-6; no definite D call. Looked up from germline, CDR1 is SGHDT and CDR2 is YYEEEE. CDR3 size: 13 residues. The ends were cut back, 8 bases at V and 7 bases at J, with 13 bases in the middle. For the CDR3, the DNA is TGTGCCAGTACTGCGGGGATGAATTCACCCCTCCACTTT. Translated, it gives CASTAGMNSPLHF.

The chain has TRBV12-3 or TRBV12-4 and TRBJ2-3; weak D call: TRBD2 (6 bases). CDR3 size: 13 residues. Deletions cut 3 bases from V and 10 bases from J, with 14 bases between. The CDR3 sequence: CASSFGLGGSQYF. In DNA form, the CDR3 reads TGTGCCAGCAGTTTTGGCCTGGGGGGTTCGCAGTATTTT.

V usage is TRBV7-9 and J usage is TRBJ1-6; tentatively, D is TRBD1 (6 bases). The CDR3 has 15 residues. The V gene lost 5 bases and the J gene lost 3 bases, with 11 bases spanning the gap. The germline V gene has CDR1 SEHNR and CDR2 FQNEAQ (reference sequence). The CDR3 bases are TGTGCCAGCAGCACCAGGGACATCTATAATTCACCCCTCCACTTT. It specifies CASSTRDIYNSPLHF.

V gene TRBV11-3 combines with J gene TRBJ1-2; TRBD1 matches 7 bases. After removal of 0 bases from V and 0 bases from J, the junction contained 4 bases not matched to a gene. The CDR3 runs 16 residues. Per the germline V gene, CDR1 is SGHNT and CDR2 is YENEEA. The CDR3 protein is CASSLEGDSPNYGYTF. In DNA form, the CDR3 reads TGTGCCAGCAGCTTAGAAGGGGACAGTCCTAACTATGGCTACACCTTC. The whole variable domain, remainder taken from reference TRBV11-3 and TRBJ1-2, is EAGVVQSPRYKIIEKKQPVAFWCNPISGHNTLYWYLQNLGQGPELLIRYENEEAVDDSQLPKDRFSAERLKGVDSTLKIQPAELGDSAVYLCASSLEGDSPNYGYTFGSGTRLTVV.

The chain employs TRBV7-9 and TRBJ1-1; D gene uncertain. This CDR3 comprises 15 residues. The V gene's germline CDR1 is SEHNR and CDR2 FQNEAQ (reference sequence). Trimming took off 5 bases at V and 4 bases at J, with 17 bases between the two ends. The CDR3 sequence is CASSRTGVSSTEAFF. CDR3 bases: TGTGCCAGCAGCAGAACTGGAGTCTCCAGCACTGAAGCTTTCTTT.

V is TRBV12-3 or TRBV12-4 and J is TRBJ2-5; D is uncertain. Trimming removed 5 bases from V and 4 bases from J, with 8 bases in between. CDR3 size: 12 residues. The CDR3 DNA follows: TGTGCCAGCAGTGCTACTCCAGAGACCCAGTACTTC. Its protein is CASSATPETQYF.

In this sample, this clone turned up once. CDR3 sequence reads: CASSVVGTDYYNEQFF. The CDR3 nucleotides are TGTGCCAGCAGCGTAGTGGGGACAGACTACTACAATGAGCAGTTCTTC. The chain uses TRBV9 and TRBJ2-1; 7 nucleotides align to TRBD1. V lost 0 bases to trimming and J lost 3 bases; unmatched junction nucleotides: 6. CDR1 is SGDLS and CDR2 is YYNGEE in the germline V gene. CDR3 size: 16 residues.